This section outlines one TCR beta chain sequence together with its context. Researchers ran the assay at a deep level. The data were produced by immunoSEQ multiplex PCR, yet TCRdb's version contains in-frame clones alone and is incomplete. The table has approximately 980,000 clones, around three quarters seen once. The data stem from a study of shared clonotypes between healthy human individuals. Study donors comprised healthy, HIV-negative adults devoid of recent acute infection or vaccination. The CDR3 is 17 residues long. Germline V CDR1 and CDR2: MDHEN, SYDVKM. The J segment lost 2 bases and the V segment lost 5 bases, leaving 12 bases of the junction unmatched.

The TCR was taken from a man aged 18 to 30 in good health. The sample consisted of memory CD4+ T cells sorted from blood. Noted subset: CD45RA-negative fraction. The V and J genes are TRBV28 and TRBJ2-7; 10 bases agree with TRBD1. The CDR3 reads CASSPAMSGTGAYEQYF. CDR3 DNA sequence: TGTGCCAGCAGTCCTGCTATGTCCGGGACAGGGGCCTACGAGCAGTACTTC.